This TCR beta chain derives from a study of T cells in women clearing cervical HPV infection (dated by TCRdb to the late 2010s). About the study as a whole: The cases were about two dozen women with histologically confirmed HPV16-related CIN3 or worse, and 2 of those women had invasive cancers. Median age was about 32 years in cases versus approximately 37 in controls, and baseline characteristics did not differ significantly. Blood from cases was collected at the visit where the lesion was first found, while blood from controls was collected once the infection could no longer be detected. The controls were fewer than 30 women whose single incident HPV16 infection cleared within 12 months with no development of precancer or cancer. As quality controls, five blinded duplicates were added to each group, bringing the total to approximately 60 samples made up of 50 or so participants and approximately ten replicates. Nested within Costa Rica's Guanacaste HPV Natural History Study, an exploratory proof-of-principle case-control study compared TCR repertoires across cervical HPV16 outcomes. The parent cohort enrolled about 10,000 women aged 18 or older in Guanacaste, Costa Rica, in 1993 to 1994 and followed the women for less than eight years. Since only a few of the women had HLA typing available, the possibility that HLA type was acting as a confounder could not be ruled out. Among cases, blood sampling came a median of nearly 150 days after lesion detection, with an interquartile range of roughly 85 to 220 days. Cases and controls were matched on year of sample collection and on age within five years.

What the study reported, not specific to this receptor: Lower TRBV6-7 relative abundance was observed in cases than in controls (roughly 0.12% versus 0.15%; Bonferroni P = 0.0008). Across sequencing depths, CIN3+ cases showed significantly higher TCR repertoire richness than controls, but evenness did not differ between the groups. The cross-sectional design could not show whether the associations came before the infection or were a result of it, and neither effector/memory subsets nor HPV-specific T cells were isolated. By combining richness with V gene abundances, random forest classifiers separated cases from controls with an estimated AUC of under 0.85. T-cell numbers per sample were unknown, so richness differences could reflect varying T-cell content rather than repertoire biology.

Every participant had a single incident cervical HPV16 infection, and women with prevalent HPV16 infections were excluded. Cervical HPV DNA was detected with MY09/MY11 PCR, and genotyping was done with dot-blot hybridization. Approximately 16 mL of heparinized blood were centrifuged, and the buffy coat was split into aliquots, frozen at -30 degrees C, and then kept at -80 degrees C. QIAGEN kits were used to extract genomic DNA from buffy coat specimens. TCR beta CDR3 regions were amplified by multiplex PCR from an average of approximately 1,200 ng genomic DNA per sample using the immunoSEQ assay. To correct primer bias, the assay used a complete synthetic TCR repertoire to set an amplification baseline. The amplicons were sequenced using the Illumina platform. The paper's data handling went like this. Sequences were error-corrected by clustering with frequency ratios and a modified nearest-neighbor algorithm, then analyzed in the immunoSEQ Analyzer with IMGT gene definitions. At each rarefaction depth, TCR richness and evenness were averaged across 20 rarefaction repeats, and samples with fewer sequences than that depth were excluded. V, D and J gene relative abundances were compared between groups with Wilcoxon rank sum tests, applying FDR correction. For the blinded duplicates, the intraclass correlation was roughly 96% for TCR richness and averaged 76.4% across around 61 gene segments. The clones in this table, taken by TCRdb from immuneACCESS, are in-frame only. Not every clone is retained; where verified, under half of the shortfall comes from an unresolved V gene, and the cause of the rest is unknown. V, J and clone size were drawn from that table, and D and trimming were deduced from the DNA. The table kept for this sample lists more than 20,000 clones. The ten largest clones take up under 8.5% of the sample.

About this clone: Its recognized antigen is unknown. The read finishes 3 residues shy of the CDR3 end, and the germline J gene is used to complete it.

CDR1 and CDR2 are read off the germline V gene (reference sequence) as MNHEY and SMNVEV. From the cysteine up to the phenylalanine, the CDR3 has a length of 15 residues. The DNA shown is the part of the CDR3 that was read: 36 bases, in frame from base 1. Trimmed from V: 5 bases; trimmed from J: 2 bases; junction bases lacking a gene match: 6. The sequence was obtained from a woman between 18 and 75 years old with a cervical HPV16 infection that either progressed to CIN3+ or cleared (not recorded which). The source material was blood buffy coat. Rearrangement joined TRBV27 to TRBJ2-1; 7 junctional bases match TRBD1. The sequenced part of the CDR3 DNA is TGTGCCAGCAGTACACCTGACAGGGCCTACAATGAG. This codes for CASSTPDRAYNE. The whole CDR3 protein is CASSTPDRAYNEQFF.